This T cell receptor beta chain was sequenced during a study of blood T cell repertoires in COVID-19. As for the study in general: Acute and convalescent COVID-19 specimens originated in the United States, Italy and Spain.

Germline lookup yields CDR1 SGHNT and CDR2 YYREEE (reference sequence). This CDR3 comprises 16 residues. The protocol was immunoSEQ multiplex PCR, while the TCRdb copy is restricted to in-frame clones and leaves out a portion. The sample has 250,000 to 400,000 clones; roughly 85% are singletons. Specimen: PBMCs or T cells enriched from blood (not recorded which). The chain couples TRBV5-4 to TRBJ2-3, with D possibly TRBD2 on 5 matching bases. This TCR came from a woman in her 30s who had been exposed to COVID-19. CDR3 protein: CPSSKRWVSSTDTQYF. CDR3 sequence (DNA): TGTCCTAGCAGCAAGAGGTGGGTTAGCAGCACAGATACGCAGTATTTT.